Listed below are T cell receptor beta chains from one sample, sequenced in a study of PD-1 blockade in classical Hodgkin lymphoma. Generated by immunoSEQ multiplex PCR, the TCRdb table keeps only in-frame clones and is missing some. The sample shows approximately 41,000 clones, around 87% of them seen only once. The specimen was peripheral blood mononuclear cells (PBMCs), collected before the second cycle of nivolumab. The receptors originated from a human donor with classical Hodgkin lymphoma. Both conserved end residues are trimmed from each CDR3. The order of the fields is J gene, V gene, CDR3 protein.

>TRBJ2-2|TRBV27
ASRNPYTGGRTGELF
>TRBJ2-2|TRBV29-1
SATETPGQRNTGELF
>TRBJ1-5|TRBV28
ASSYRLNSNQPQH
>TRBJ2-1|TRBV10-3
AISALAGQALKQF
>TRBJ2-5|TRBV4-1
ASRAHSGGAIRETQY
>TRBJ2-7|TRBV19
ASSIRGDSYEQY
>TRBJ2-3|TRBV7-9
ASSFEGITDTQY
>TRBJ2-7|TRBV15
ATSREQGPYEQY
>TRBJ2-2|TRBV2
ASTPLAAGNGELF
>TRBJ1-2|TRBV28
ASSPHRDLQASAYGYT
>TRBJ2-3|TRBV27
ASKRGYTDTQY
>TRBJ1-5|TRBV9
ASSVDPYQPQH
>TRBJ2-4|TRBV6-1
ASSELTGIAKNIQY
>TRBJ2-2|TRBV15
ATSTPGLSDTGELF
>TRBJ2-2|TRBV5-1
ASSIGQGGSTGELF
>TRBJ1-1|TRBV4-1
ASSQVVAEAEAF